This TCR beta chain derives from a study of regulatory dendritic cells for organ transplantation. Assay used: immunoSEQ multiplex PCR; TCRdb lists only in-frame clones, some missing. Here the sample spans around 19,000 clones, about 80% being singletons. V lost 0 bases and J lost 3, with 9 bases in between. The CDR3 loop spans 15 amino acids. Germline V gene sequence: CDR1 LNHNV, CDR2 YYDKDF (reference sequence). The genes are TRBV15 and TRBJ1-5; possible D gene TRBD1, 6 bases. This receptor was obtained from a human donor in good health. Sequencing was performed on memory CD4+ T cells from blood. The sample's subset: CD45RO+ memory T cells. CDR3 loop: CATSRDGTPNQPQHF. The CDR3 nucleotides read TGTGCCACCAGCAGAGACGGGACACCCAATCAGCCCCAGCATTTT.